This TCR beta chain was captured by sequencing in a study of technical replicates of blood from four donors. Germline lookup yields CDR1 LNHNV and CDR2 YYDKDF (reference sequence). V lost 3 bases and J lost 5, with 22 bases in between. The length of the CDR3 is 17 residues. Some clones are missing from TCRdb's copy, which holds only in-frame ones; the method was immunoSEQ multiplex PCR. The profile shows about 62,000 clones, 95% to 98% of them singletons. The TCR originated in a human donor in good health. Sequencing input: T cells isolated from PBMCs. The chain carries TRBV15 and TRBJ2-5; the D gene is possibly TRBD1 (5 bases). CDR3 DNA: TGTGCCACCAGCAGCAAGTTCCAGACAGAGAACGGGGAGACCCAGTACTTC. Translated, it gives CATSSKFQTENGETQYF.